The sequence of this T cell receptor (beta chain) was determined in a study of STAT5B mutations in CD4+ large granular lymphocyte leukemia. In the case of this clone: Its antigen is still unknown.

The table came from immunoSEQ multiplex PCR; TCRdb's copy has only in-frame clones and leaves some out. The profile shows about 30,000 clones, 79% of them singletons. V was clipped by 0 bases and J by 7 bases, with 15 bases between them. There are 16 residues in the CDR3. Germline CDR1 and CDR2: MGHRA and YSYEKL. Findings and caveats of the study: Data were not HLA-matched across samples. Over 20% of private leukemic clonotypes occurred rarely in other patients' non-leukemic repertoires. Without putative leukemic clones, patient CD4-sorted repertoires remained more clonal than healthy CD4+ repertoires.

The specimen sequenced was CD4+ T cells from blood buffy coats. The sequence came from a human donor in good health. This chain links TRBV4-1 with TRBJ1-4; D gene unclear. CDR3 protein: CASSQEFGGLGEKLFF. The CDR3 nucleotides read TGCGCCAGCAGCCAAGAGTTTGGAGGGCTTGGTGAAAAACTGTTTTTT.